The clone carrying this T cell receptor (beta chain) was found once. The sample belongs to a study of blood T cell repertoires in COVID-19. Sequencing used immunoSEQ multiplex PCR; TCRdb keeps in-frame clones, though not all of them. The table shows approximately 160,000 clones, with about 81% occurring only once. Per germline, CDR1 LGHDT and CDR2 YNNKEL (reference sequence). The germline V and J ends were trimmed by 3 bases and 0 bases, with 3 bases remaining between them. The CDR3 totals 13 residues. The receptor was derived from a man in his sixties with active or convalescent COVID-19. Sequences were obtained from peripheral blood. The chain employs TRBV3-1 (or the pseudogene TRBV3-2) and TRBJ1-3, with unresolved D. Written as DNA, the CDR3 is TGTGCCAGCAGCCAGAGCTCTGGAAACACCATATATTTT. Protein product: CASSQSSGNTIYF.